This T cell receptor (beta chain) was documented in a study of CD8 T cells in Susac syndrome (dated by TCRdb to between 2017 and 2020). With respect to the entire study: Whether CD8+ T cell activation and differentiation in Susac syndrome was antigen driven was tested using repertoire sequencing. Broad study findings and their caveats: The TCR sequencing and HLA analysis was acknowledged to have included a relatively small number of individuals.

RNA was extracted using the RNeasy kit, and roughly 0.5 to 1 ug of the RNA was reverse transcribed with random hexamers. The immunoSEQ multiplex PCR assay, covering 54 Vbeta and 13 Jbeta segments, was used to amplify TCR beta CDR3 regions. Bias from PCR amplification was corrected by using a synthetic template baseline for primer optimization and for computational correction. The original pipeline was this. Reads were annotated to V, D and J genes per IMGT and analyzed with immunoSEQ Analyzer, keeping only productive sequences. Clonality was computed as one minus Shannon entropy normalized by log2 of the number of productive unique sequences. For each patient and control, public and private clones were evaluated within the 100 most prevalent clones. Clones were defined as Susac-specific if absent from the healthy and MS cohorts, from 1052 published viral clones and from other ImmuneACCESS disease sequences. The public reads were run again by TCRdb, first through fastp at Q25 and then through MiXCR, and only productive beta chains were kept. One record per CDR3 amino acid sequence lists the most common genes and DNA. The V and J calls come from TCRdb's annotation, not from the publication. The sample table lists about 250,000 distinct CDR3 sequences, approximately 92% of them with a count of one. The ten biggest clones cover approximately 0.072% of the sample.

Trimming leaves V shorter by 3 bases and J shorter by 4 bases, with the junction holding 6 bases beyond the gene matches. Taken from the germline V gene (reference sequence), the CDR1 and CDR2 loops are MNHEY and SMNVEV. Spanning cysteine to phenylalanine, the CDR3 consists of 15 amino acids. Left in the record is the CDR3 DNA by itself, 45 bases read in frame from the first base. To note about this clonotype: Its antigen remains unidentified. No clone much larger than this one lies a single base away; base qualities are absent.

Peripheral blood CD8+ and CD4+ T cells from healthy donors, Susac syndrome patients and multiple sclerosis patients were profiled using high-throughput TCR beta sequencing. The multiple sclerosis controls were treatment-naive patients whose relapsing-remitting disease, either stable or active, fulfilled the revised McDonald criteria. Bulk CD8+ and CD4+ T cells were purified by magnetic negative isolation, while CD8+ TEMRA cells were enriched using FACS. Blood was drawn into EDTA tubes, processed within 24 hours, and PBMCs were isolated by density gradient centrifugation. PBMCs intended for TCR sequencing were frozen in liquid nitrogen and were later thawed in a 37 degrees C water bath. The sorted or isolated CD4+, CD8+ and CD8+ TEMRA cells had a purity of 90% or higher.

This receptor chain uses TRBV27 and TRBJ2-3; the central 8 bases match TRBD1. The clonotype originates from a human donor with multiple sclerosis. The sample was CD4+ T cells from PBMCs. The DNA sequence is TGTGCCAGCAGTTTGGTCAGGGGGCTGCCAGATACGCAGTATTTT. This translates into CASSLVRGLPDTQYF.